The clone carrying this TCR beta chain was seen only a few times. Antigen unknown. There are 15 residues in the CDR3. The V gene end was trimmed by 1 base and the J gene end by 2 bases; junction bases not matched to a gene: 4. Germline loops: CDR1 MGHRA, CDR2 YSYEKL. The source of the sample is a study of cytomegalovirus exposure and HLA in healthy donors. Study-wide findings and caveats: In vitro assays verified that three CMV-associated chains recognized CMV antigens specifically. Cytomegalovirus-associated status was assigned to about 150 TCR beta chains.

Profiling relied on immunoSEQ multiplex PCR, and the TCRdb table lists in-frame clones only, not all of them. Among about 180,000 clones listed, about 86% were seen once. The sequenced sample consisted of PBMCs. The source of this sequence is a woman in her twenties or thirties in good health and CMV-seronegative. The chain recombines TRBV4-1 with TRBJ1-1; the match to TRBD1 covers 7 bases. The CDR3 bases are TGCGCCAGCAGCCAAGGGCAGGGGGGTAACACTGAAGCTTTCTTT. It translates to CASSQGQGGNTEAFF.